The rows below give T cell receptor beta chains drawn from one sample of a study of HIV-infected patients and healthy controls. TCRdb itself ran the 5' RACE reads through MiXCR, one entry per CDR3 protein. The sample comprises 70,000 or so distinct CDR3 sequences, about 16% of which are singletons, and under 6.5% rests with the top ten. Sequencing used CD4+ T cells from blood. All receptors come from a human donor in good health. Each CDR3 is given with its conserved first and last residue. D genes are given only for firm matches. Some rows have no size entry. The others give once, few or many, or a class for an expanded clone.

>TRBV18|few|TRBJ1-1|-
CASSPPWDYTEAFF
TGTGCCAGCTCACCACCTTGGGACTACACTGAAGCTTTCTTT
>TRBV6-6|few|TRBJ1-1|-
CASRDSNTEAFF
TGTGCCAGCAGGGACAGTAACACTGAAGCTTTCTTT
>TRBV6-2/TRBV6-3|many|TRBJ2-7|-
CASSLSPAGRGNDEQYF
TGTGCCAGCAGTCTAAGCCCCGCCGGTCGGGGAAACGACGAGCAGTACTTC
>TRBV7-2|-|TRBJ1-1|-
CASSHPNTEAFF
TGTGCCAGCAGCCACCCAAACACTGAAGCTTTCTTT
>TRBV9|few|TRBJ1-1|TRBD1
CASSARTGGGTEAFF
TGTGCCAGCAGCGCCAGAACAGGGGGCGGCACTGAAGCTTTCTTT
>TRBV2|-|TRBJ1-5|-
CASSESQVNQPQHF
TGTGCCAGCAGTGAGAGTCAGGTCAATCAGCCCCAGCATTTT
>TRBV19|few|TRBJ1-5|-
CASSIQAGQGRQPQHF
TGTGCCAGTAGTATCCAGGCCGGGCAGGGGCGACAGCCCCAGCATTTT
>TRBV19|few|TRBJ2-1|-
CASTLAMGYNEQFF
TGTGCCAGTACCCTGGCTATGGGTTACAATGAGCAGTTCTTC
>TRBV7-3|-|TRBJ1-6|-
CASSLAGSSSPLHF
TGTGCCAGCAGCTTAGCAGGGTCGAGTTCACCCCTCCACTTT
>TRBV5-1|-|TRBJ2-3|TRBD1
CASSLTGGGGGLTDTQYF
TGCGCCAGCAGCTTGACAGGGGGCGGAGGAGGGTTGACAGATACGCAGTATTTT
>TRBV6-6|-|TRBJ2-7|-
CASSSGTRSYEQYF
TGTGCCAGCAGCTCCGGGACACGGTCCTACGAGCAGTACTTC
>TRBV19|few|TRBJ1-3|-
CASNQQGSGNTIYF
TGTGCCAGTAACCAACAGGGCTCTGGAAACACCATATATTTT
>TRBV2|few|TRBJ2-2|-
CASSVDNANTGELFF
TGTGCCAGCAGTGTCGACAACGCGAACACCGGGGAGCTGTTTTTT
>TRBV14|few|TRBJ1-1|-
CASSVQGGTEAFF
TGTGCCAGCAGTGTTCAGGGAGGCACTGAAGCTTTCTTT
>TRBV29-1|many|TRBJ2-1|-
CSVESQGTYNEQFF
TGCAGCGTTGAGTCTCAGGGCACCTACAATGAGCAGTTCTTC
>TRBV7-2|-|TRBJ1-5|-
CASSSDTGQGSQPQHF
TGTGCCAGCAGCTCCGATACCGGGCAGGGAAGTCAGCCCCAGCATTTT
>TRBV28|medium-sized|TRBJ1-2|TRBD1
CASRYTRGTAYGYTF
TGTGCCAGCAGATATACCCGAGGGACAGCCTATGGCTACACCTTC
>TRBV3-1|many|TRBJ1-1|TRBD1
CASSQWDRSPEAFF
TGTGCCAGCAGCCAGTGGGACAGGAGCCCCGAAGCTTTCTTT
>TRBV20-1|many|TRBJ2-2|TRBD2
CSATSGRVTGELFF
TGCAGTGCTACCAGCGGGAGGGTAACCGGGGAGCTGTTTTTT
>TRBV4-3|-|TRBJ1-2|TRBD1
CASSQALDRGLYGYTF
TGCGCCAGCAGCCAAGCCTTGGACAGGGGACTCTATGGCTACACCTTC
>TRBV11-2|many|TRBJ1-2|-
CASSRDGNYGYTF
TGTGCCAGCAGCCGGGACGGCAACTATGGCTACACCTTC
>TRBV28|-|TRBJ1-5|-
CASSKVQAHQPQHF
TGTGCCAGCAGTAAGGTTCAGGCCCATCAGCCCCAGCATTTT
>TRBV18|-|TRBJ2-6|-
CASSSRSGGANVLTF
TGTGCCAGCTCATCGAGATCGGGTGGGGCCAACGTCCTGACTTTC
>TRBV11-2|-|TRBJ1-6|-
CASSLDLQGSYNSPLHF
TGTGCCAGCAGCTTAGATCTACAGGGCTCTTATAATTCACCCCTCCACTTT
>TRBV30|-|TRBJ2-1|TRBD2
CAWSGTSGRGEQFF
TGTGCCTGGAGTGGCACTAGCGGGAGAGGTGAGCAGTTCTTC
>TRBV5-5|many|TRBJ1-1|-
CASSYRVVTEAFF
TGTGCCAGCAGCTACAGGGTGGTGACTGAAGCTTTCTTT
>TRBV5-1|few|TRBJ1-4|-
CASSSGDEFRLFF
TGCGCCAGCAGCTCGGGGGATGAATTCCGACTGTTTTTT
>TRBV13|few|TRBJ2-5|-
CASSFRGHRPETQYF
TGTGCCAGCAGCTTCCGTGGCCATAGGCCAGAGACCCAGTACTTC
>TRBV12-3/TRBV12-4|many|TRBJ2-7|-
CASSLKTTYEQYF
TGTGCCAGCAGTTTAAAGACAACCTACGAGCAGTACTTC
>TRBV6-2/TRBV6-3|-|TRBJ2-1|-
CASSYYEFEQFF
TGTGCCAGCAGTTACTATGAGTTTGAGCAGTTCTTC
>TRBV29-1|-|TRBJ1-2|TRBD1
CSVEENLGTGIYGYTF
TGCAGCGTTGAAGAAAATCTCGGGACAGGGATCTATGGCTACACCTTC
>TRBV7-2|many|TRBJ2-5|TRBD2
CASSPASGGANLETQYF
TGTGCCAGCAGCCCCGCTAGCGGGGGGGCGAATTTGGAGACCCAGTACTTC
>TRBV28|-|TRBJ1-6|TRBD1
CASSVGGQGWKSLHF
TGTGCCAGCAGTGTAGGGGGACAGGGTTGGAAGTCCCTCCACTTT
>TRBV29-1|-|TRBJ2-7|-
CSVGQGYYEQYF
TGCAGCGTTGGGCAGGGGTACTACGAGCAGTACTTC
>TRBV7-9|-|TRBJ2-1|TRBD2
CASSSGPWGGSSYNEQFF
TGTGCCAGCAGCTCGGGCCCCTGGGGGGGGAGCTCCTACAATGAGCAGTTCTTC
>TRBV6-2/TRBV6-3|few|TRBJ2-3|-
CASSYSVGGKVRTQYF
TGTGCCAGCAGTTACTCAGTTGGCGGGAAAGTGAGGACGCAGTATTTT
>TRBV19|-|TRBJ2-2|-
CASSLRDSSTGELFF
TGTGCCAGTAGTCTCCGGGACTCCTCAACCGGGGAGCTGTTTTTT
>TRBV9|-|TRBJ1-2|-
CASSVGSSYGYTF
TGTGCCAGCAGCGTAGGGAGCTCCTATGGCTACACCTTC
>TRBV2|-|TRBJ2-5|TRBD2
CASSHGLAGFQETQYF
TGTGCCAGCAGTCATGGGCTAGCGGGGTTCCAAGAGACCCAGTACTTC
>TRBV4-1|-|TRBJ2-3|-
CASSQGSGSPDTQYF
TGCGCCAGCAGCCAAGGTTCGGGTTCACCAGATACGCAGTATTTT
>TRBV5-1|-|TRBJ2-3|-
CASSPLLGRRSTDTQYF
TGCGCCAGCAGCCCACTTCTGGGCCGAAGAAGCACAGATACGCAGTATTTT
>TRBV7-2|-|TRBJ2-2|-
CASSRPPSFGPGELFF
TGTGCCAGCAGCCGGCCTCCTAGTTTCGGTCCCGGGGAGCTGTTTTTT
>TRBV15|few|TRBJ1-2|-
CATSSSGRGYTF
TGTGCCACCAGCAGCTCCGGGCGTGGCTACACCTTC
>TRBV7-2|few|TRBJ2-1|TRBD2
CASSLVSASGARGGEQFF
TGTGCCAGCAGCTTAGTATCCGCTAGCGGGGCTAGAGGGGGTGAGCAGTTCTTC
>TRBV5-5|many|TRBJ2-7|-
CASRQTLRPYEQYF
TGTGCCAGCCGACAGACCCTTCGGCCTTACGAGCAGTACTTC